What follows are 17 T cell receptor beta chains derived from one specimen sequenced in a study of blood T cell repertoires in COVID-19. Clones were read by immunoSEQ multiplex PCR, and TCRdb kept only the in-frame ones, dropping some. The data show about 170,000 clones, about 90% seen once. Sequenced: peripheral blood. These receptors all come from a woman aged 60 to 75 with COVID-19, enrolled during active disease.

The rearrangement joins TRBV6-6 to TRBJ2-7; TRBD1 matches at 8 bases. The CDR3 runs to 13 residues. The J segment lost 3 bases and the V segment lost 6 bases, leaving 4 bases of the junction unmatched. Germline loops: CDR1 MNHNY, CDR2 SVGAGI (reference sequence). CDR3 residues: CASRTGTGYEQYF. The CDR3 DNA reads as TGTGCCAGCAGGACCGGGACAGGCTACGAGCAGTACTTC.

The CDR3 bases are TGTGCCAGCTCACCGTGGCAGGGGGATCAGCCCCAGCATTTT. Encoded protein: CASSPWQGDQPQHF. The chain combines TRBV18 with TRBJ1-5; TRBD1 agrees at 7 bases. Trimming took 3 bases from V and 5 from J; bases not matched to a gene: 4. Germline CDR1 reads KGHSH; CDR2 reads LQKENI. The CDR3 length is 14 residues.

The genes are TRBV24-1 and TRBJ2-1; 7 bases map to TRBD2. This CDR3 is 15 amino acids long. Germline CDR1 KGHDR, CDR2 SFDVKD. The ends lost 0 bases at V and 9 bases at J; junction bases unmatched: 7. The DNA for the CDR3 is TGTGCCACCAGTGATTTGCAGGGACCTAGCGGTGAGCAGTTCTTC. It is translated as CATSDLQGPSGEQFF.

This clone showed up just a few times. The chain joins TRBV5-1 to TRBJ1-3; no clear D. Germline lookup yields CDR1 SGHRS and CDR2 YFSETQ. V lost 0 bases and J 2 bases, leaving 9 bases between the germline ends. The CDR3 sequence is 15 residues long. The CDR3, as DNA: TGCGCCAGCAGCTTGGCCATGGCAGCTGGAAACACCATATATTTT. Translating gives CASSLAMAAGNTIYF. Drawing the rest from reference TRBV5-1 and TRBJ1-3, the complete variable domain is KAGVTQTPRYLIKTRGQQVTLSCSPISGHRSVSWYQQTPGQGLQFLFEYFSETQRNKGNFPGRFSGRQFSNSRSEMNVSTLELGDSALYLCASSLAMAAGNTIYFGEGSWLTVV.

As to this clone: Other DNA sequences of this sample code for an identical CDR3. This chain joins TRBV12-3 or TRBV12-4 and TRBJ2-7; D might be TRBD2 (5 bases). The CDR3 is made up of 12 amino acids. The V and J ends lost 2 bases and 4 bases respectively, with 6 bases between them. CDR3 sequence reads: CASSLTGYEQYF. In DNA form, the CDR3 reads TGTGCCAGCAGTTTAACGGGATACGAGCAGTACTTC.

The CDR3 nucleotides are TGTGCCACCAGTGGACAGGGGCCGACTAACTATGGCTACACCTTC. It specifies CATSGQGPTNYGYTF. The rearrangement joins TRBV19 to TRBJ1-2; 9 bases fit TRBD1. The CDR3 length is 15 residues. Looked up from germline, CDR1 is LNHDA and CDR2 is SQIVND (reference sequence). After removal of 10 bases from V and 0 bases from J, the junction contained 9 bases not matched to a gene.

This clone was observed a single time. V usage is TRBV7-2 and J usage is TRBJ2-1; 7 bases are shared with TRBD2. Germline-derived CDR1 and CDR2 are SGHTA and FQGNSA. The CDR3 is made up of 15 amino acids. V was clipped by 0 bases and J by 3 bases; unmatched bases: 2. The CDR3 protein is CASSLASGNYNEQFF. The CDR3 nucleotides read TGTGCCAGCAGCTTAGCCAGCGGGAACTACAATGAGCAGTTCTTC.

The V call is TRBV19, the J call TRBJ2-1; TRBD2 is a possible D gene (5 bases). With 4 bases removed from V and 4 bases from J, the gap between germline ends came to 14 bases. Per germline, CDR1 LNHDA and CDR2 SQIVND (reference sequence). CDR3 length: 15 residues. The CDR3 bases are TGTGCCAGTAGTACCACTAGGAAATCTTACAATGAGCAGTTCTTC. Amino acid sequence: CASSTTRKSYNEQFF.

V gene TRBV27 combines with J gene TRBJ1-2; D might be TRBD1 (6 bases). The CDR3 extends over 13 amino acids. V was clipped by 3 bases and J by 6 bases, with 11 bases between them. CDR1 MNHEY and CDR2 SMNVEV come from the germline V gene (reference sequence). CDR3 in amino acids: CASSLDRGDGYTF. The CDR3 DNA sequence: TGTGCCAGCAGTTTGGACAGAGGAGATGGCTACACCTTC.

The chain recombines TRBV4-3 with TRBJ1-1; a weak D match, TRBD1 (5 bases). Between the trimmed V and J ends, which lost 3 bases and 2 bases, there was a span of 13 bases. The CDR3 is 15 amino acids. Germline CDR1 is LGHNA and CDR2 is YSLEER. The CDR3 DNA sequence: TGCGCCAGCAGCCAGGGGGGTTACACAAACACTGAAGCTTTCTTT. This translates into CASSQGGYTNTEAFF.

V gene TRBV6-2 or TRBV6-3 combines with J gene TRBJ2-7, with 7 nucleotides matching TRBD2. Losses at the gene ends were 6 bases for V and 7 bases for J; bases not matched to a gene: 15. This CDR3 region has 15 residues. CDR1 is MNHEY and CDR2 is SVGEGT in the germline V gene. CDR3 nucleotide sequence: TGTGCCAGCAGCCAGGCTAGCGGTATCCGGGTGGAGCAGTACTTC. It codes for CASSQASGIRVEQYF.

V and J are TRBV29-1 and TRBJ2-2, with TRBD2 matching over 10 bases. This CDR3 has 13 residues. Germline CDR1 SQVTM, CDR2 ANQGSEA. J was trimmed by 5 bases and V by 5 bases; bases with no gene match: 2. CDR3 in amino acids: CSVSGRATGELFF. CDR3 bases: TGCAGCGTTAGCGGGAGGGCGACCGGGGAGCTGTTTTTT.

The chain carries TRBV7-2 and TRBJ2-7, with TRBD1 matching 10 bases. The trim removed 5 bases at V and 1 base at J, leaving 5 bases unmatched. The germline V gene encodes CDR1 SGHTA and CDR2 FQGNSA. This CDR3 has 15 residues. CDR3 amino acids: CASSRTGGESYEQYF. CDR3 nucleotides: TGTGCCAGCAGCCGGACAGGGGGTGAATCCTACGAGCAGTACTTC.

This chain links TRBV6-4 with TRBJ2-1, with TRBD2 matching over 13 bases. The CDR3 loop spans 15 amino acids. Germline V CDR1 and CDR2: MRHNA, SNTAGT. Trimming cost V 6 bases and J 6 bases; bases outside gene matches: 5. CDR3 in DNA: TGTGCCAGCAGCCCGAGGACTAGCGGGAGCAATGAGCAGTTCTTC. Protein: CASSPRTSGSNEQFF.

This chain joins TRBV9 and TRBJ2-7; 10 bases fit TRBD2. The length of the CDR3 is 14 residues. V shed 0 bases and J 4 bases; nucleotides not matched to a gene: 1. Germline V lookup: CDR1 SGDLS, CDR2 YYNGEE. The DNA for the CDR3 is TGTGCCAGCAGCGTAGGGGGACTAGCGTACGAGCAGTACTTC. Translation gives CASSVGGLAYEQYF.

The chain joins TRBV19 to TRBJ2-3, with 13 bases that match TRBD2. Germline assignment: CDR1 LNHDA and CDR2 SQIVND (reference sequence). V trimming: 4 bases; J trimming: 3 bases; junction bases outside the gene matches: 7. The CDR3 runs to 17 residues. The CDR3 coding sequence is TGTGCCAGTAGTAGACTAGCGGGAGGAATGGGGACAGATACGCAGTATTTT. It yields the protein CASSRLAGGMGTDTQYF.

The V call is TRBV6-6, the J call TRBJ1-2; TRBD1 aligns across 8 bases. Per germline, CDR1 MNHNY and CDR2 SVGAGI (reference sequence). The CDR3 runs to 13 residues. V shed 2 bases, J shed 6 bases, and the junction held 2 bases outside the gene matches. CDR3: CASSYAGGDGYTF. For the CDR3, the DNA is TGTGCCAGCAGTTACGCAGGGGGCGATGGCTACACCTTC.